The clone carrying this TCR beta chain was observed once. In the authors' workflow: Estimated nucleated cell counts came from reference gene primer amplification. Sequencing was performed with immunoSEQ multiplex PCR; in TCRdb, only in-frame clones are kept and a portion is missing. The V and J calls and clone size are taken from that table; D and trimming were inferred from the DNA. The sample holds about 99,000 clones, over 70% seen once. This sample was included in a study of blood T cell repertoires in COVID-19. Study-wide context: Spain, Italy and the United States supplied samples that represented acute and convalescent COVID-19. T cells, B-cell-depleted T cells, or PBMCs supplied cDNA or gDNA.

Germline CDR1 is SGHRS and CDR2 is YFSETQ. V trimming: 0 bases; J trimming: 7 bases; junction bases outside the gene matches: 6. The CDR3 runs 15 residues. The rearrangement joins TRBV5-1 to TRBJ2-1; TRBD1 matches at 8 bases. This clonotype was sampled from a man aged 50 to 59 with acute or convalescent COVID-19. Sequencing was done on a sample of peripheral blood. In DNA form, the CDR3 reads TGCGCCAGCAGCTTGGGGGTGACAGGGGTAAATGAGCAGTTCTTC. This codes for CASSLGVTGVNEQFF.